The 26 T cell receptor beta chains listed next were all sequenced from one sample in a study of cytomegalovirus exposure and HLA in healthy donors. Primers for the PCR totalled 60 Vbeta and 13 Jbeta. The assay was immunoSEQ multiplex PCR, and TCRdb's table has in-frame clones only and misses some. The sample consists of some 200,000 clones, 75% to 85% of them appearing once. Sequencing was carried out using PBMCs. These receptors were obtained from a woman between 50 and 59 years old in good health and CMV-seronegative.

V usage is TRBV28 and J usage is TRBJ1-1; 8 bases are a match to TRBD1. The CDR3 contains 14 residues. After removal of 9 bases from V and 2 bases from J, the junction contained 8 bases not matched to a gene. Per the germline V gene, CDR1 is MDHEN and CDR2 is SYDVKM. The CDR3 reads CASRAGTGNTEAFF. The CDR3 nucleotides are TGTGCCAGTCGAGCCGGGACAGGTAACACTGAAGCTTTCTTT.

The CDR3: CASSYGQAREQFF. The CDR3 bases are TGTGCCAGCAGTTACGGACAGGCAAGGGAGCAGTTCTTC. The chain combines TRBV6-5 with TRBJ2-1; TRBD1 matches at 7 bases. The CDR3 extends over 13 amino acids. CDR1 is MNHEY and CDR2 is SVGAGI in the germline V gene. V lost 2 bases to trimming and J lost 10 bases; unmatched junction nucleotides: 5.

About this clone itself: One end of the junction fails to match germline, which may point to a read error. V is TRBV18 and J is TRBJ1-1; D gene uncertain. The CDR3 covers 14 residues. In germline, CDR1 is KGHSH, CDR2 LQKENI. For the CDR3, the DNA is TGTGCCAGCTCACCAAACCCGGGGAACGCTGAAGCTTTCTTT. Protein sequence: CASSPNPGNAEAFF.

This clone showed up just once. V and J are TRBV4-3 and TRBJ1-2; unclear D gene. The CDR3 covers 16 residues. In germline, CDR1 is LGHNA, CDR2 YSLEER. V lost 0 bases and J 1 base, leaving 12 bases between the germline ends. The CDR3 region has the DNA TGCGCCAGCAGCCAAGATGCGGCATCAATTAACTATGGCTACACCTTC. Translating it yields CASSQDAASINYGYTF.

V usage is TRBV5-1 and J usage is TRBJ2-1, with 8 bases aligning to TRBD2. Per the germline V gene, CDR1 is SGHRS and CDR2 is YFSETQ. The V and J ends lost 7 bases and 5 bases, in that order; junction bases with no gene match: 5. The CDR3 length is 13 residues. The CDR3 DNA follows: TGCGCCAGCGGTCTAGCGGGTAACAATGAGCAGTTCTTC. Encoded protein: CASGLAGNNEQFF.

Points on this clone: This CDR3 fails to terminate in the conserved phenylalanine or tryptophan, so it likely reflects a read error. Because the CDR3's place on the DNA is in doubt, the DNA is left out and the CDR3 is given as listed by TCRdb. The V call is TRBV7-9, the J call TRBJ1-1. The CDR3 extends over 13 residues, inclusive of both ends. The germline V gene has CDR1 SEHNR and CDR2 FQNEAQ (reference sequence). The CDR3 loop is CASSLMDGIGPFC.

The rearrangement joins TRBV30 to TRBJ1-3, with a weak D call TRBD1 (6 bases). In germline, CDR1 is GTSNPN, CDR2 SVGIG (reference sequence). The CDR3 has 15 residues. V was shortened by 7 bases and J by 0 bases, with 16 bases between the two germline ends. The CDR3 nucleotides read TGTGCCTATTCTCGTACAGGGAACTCTGGAAACACCATATATTTT. Amino acid sequence: CAYSRTGNSGNTIYF. Drawing the rest from reference TRBV30 and TRBJ1-3, the complete variable domain is SQTIHQWPATLVQPVGSPLSLECTVEGTSNPNLYWYRQAAGRGLQLLFYSVGIGQISSEVPQNLSASRPQDRQFILSSKKLLLSDSGFYLCAYSRTGNSGNTIYFGEGSWLTVV.

The chain has TRBV19 and TRBJ2-3; no definite D call. Deletions cut 4 bases from V and 6 bases from J, with 8 bases between. Looked up from germline, CDR1 is LNHDA and CDR2 is SQIVND (reference sequence). CDR3 length: 12 residues. CDR3 sequence: CASSKLRDTQYF. The CDR3, as DNA: TGTGCCAGTAGTAAATTGCGGGATACGCAGTATTTT.

This clone has a handful of counts. This specimen includes other DNA sequences encoding the same CDR3. The J gene is TRBJ1-4, the V gene TRBV4-3, with D unresolved. The germline gives CDR1 LGHNA, CDR2 YSLEER. V was cut by 4 bases and J by 0 bases, with 9 bases left in between. This CDR3 has 15 residues. The CDR3 protein is CASSPAGATNEKLFF. Written as DNA, the CDR3 is TGCGCCAGCAGCCCTGCCGGTGCAACTAATGAAAAACTGTTTTTT.

The J gene is TRBJ1-1, the V gene TRBV5-1; a possible D gene is TRBD1 (5 bases). Germline lookup yields CDR1 SGHRS and CDR2 YFSETQ. V was cut by 4 bases and J by 2 bases, with 15 bases left in between. The CDR3 spans 15 residues. In DNA form, the CDR3 reads TGCGCCAGCAGCCCAAGGGTCGGACAAAACACTGAAGCTTTCTTT. This translates into CASSPRVGQNTEAFF. The full variable domain, rest sourced from reference TRBV5-1 and TRBJ1-1, is KAGVTQTPRYLIKTRGQQVTLSCSPISGHRSVSWYQQTPGQGLQFLFEYFSETQRNKGNFPGRFSGRQFSNSRSEMNVSTLELGDSALYLCASSPRVGQNTEAFFGQGTRLTVV.

The rearrangement links TRBV4-3 to TRBJ1-2, with unresolved D. There are 15 residues in the CDR3. The V gene's germline CDR1 is LGHNA and CDR2 YSLEER. V was clipped by 3 bases and J by 0 bases, with 11 bases between them. In DNA, the CDR3 is TGCGCCAGCAGCCAGAGTTCCGGGGCTAACTATGGCTACACCTTC. Residues: CASSQSSGANYGYTF.

The chain joins TRBV19 to TRBJ1-2, with D possibly TRBD1 on 5 matching bases. Looked up from germline, CDR1 is LNHDA and CDR2 is SQIVND (reference sequence). Trimming removed 2 bases at V and 3 bases at J, with 13 bases between. This CDR3 comprises 15 residues. CDR3 amino acids: CASSISQGGYYGYTF. The CDR3, as DNA: TGTGCCAGTAGTATATCCCAGGGTGGGTACTATGGCTACACCTTC.

Written as DNA, the CDR3 is TGTGCCAGCAGTCCCTTTCCGGACTCCTCCTACGAGCAGTACTTC. It encodes CASSPFPDSSYEQYF. The J gene is TRBJ2-7, the V gene TRBV27; possibly TRBD2 for D (5 bases). This CDR3 comprises 15 residues. Germline CDR1 and CDR2: MNHEY and SMNVEV (reference sequence). The V end lost 5 bases, the J end lost 0 bases, and 14 bases lay between the germline ends.

The chain combines TRBV15 with TRBJ1-5; D is unclear. V lost 5 bases to trimming and J lost 2 bases, with 16 bases between them. The CDR3 loop spans 16 amino acids. CDR1 is LNHNV, CDR2 YYDKDF, per germline (reference sequence). For the CDR3, the DNA is TGTGCCACCAGCTCAGGCGGGGAGAAGGGCAATCAGCCCCAGCATTTT. Its protein is CATSSGGEKGNQPQHF. The full variable domain, in which reference TRBV15 and TRBJ1-5 provide the parts outside the CDR3, is DAMVIQNPRYQVTQFGKPVTLSCSQTLNHNVMYWYQQKSSQAPKLLFHYYDKDFNNEADTPDNFQSRRPNTSFCFLDIRSPGLGDTAMYLCATSSGGEKGNQPQHFGDGTRLSIL.

This clone appeared a few times. The same CDR3 arises from other DNA sequences in this sample as well. This chain links TRBV5-4 with TRBJ2-1; no firm D call. Germline CDR1 SGHNT, CDR2 YYREEE (reference sequence). The CDR3 covers 15 residues. V lost 2 bases to trimming and J lost 0 bases, with 9 bases between them. CDR3 sequence reads: CASSLGGSSYNEQFF. CDR3 in DNA: TGTGCCAGCAGCTTAGGCGGCAGCTCCTACAATGAGCAGTTCTTC.

The chain carries TRBV28 and TRBJ2-3; D unresolved. The CDR3 sequence is 12 residues long. V was shortened by 1 base and J by 4 bases, with 3 bases between the two germline ends. Germline loops: CDR1 MDHEN, CDR2 SYDVKM. The CDR3 DNA reads TGTGCCAGCAGTTTATTCTCAGATACGCAGTATTTT. Translated, it gives CASSLFSDTQYF.

The count of this clone is one. The rearrangement uses TRBV18 and TRBJ1-3, with 10 bases that match TRBD1. Germline V gene lookup returns CDR1 KGHSH and CDR2 LQKENI. With 2 bases clipped from V and 0 bases from J, the junction kept 4 bases outside the gene matches. There are 17 residues in the CDR3. CDR3 sequence (DNA): TGTGCCAGCTCACCAATTTGGACAGGGGGCTCTGGAAACACCATATATTTT. This gives the protein CASSPIWTGGSGNTIYF.

V and J are TRBV27 and TRBJ2-7; 9 bases map to TRBD2. The CDR3 sequence is 14 residues long. Germline CDR1 reads MNHEY; CDR2 reads SMNVEV (reference sequence). The trim removed 6 bases at V and 5 bases at J, leaving 8 bases unmatched. CDR3 coding DNA: TGTGCCAGCAGCACGCTAGCGGGAATCCACGAGCAGTACTTC. Translation gives CASSTLAGIHEQYF.

This chain connects TRBV6-5 to TRBJ2-1; 8 bases line up with TRBD1. Looked up from germline, CDR1 is MNHEY and CDR2 is SVGAGI. The CDR3 spans 16 residues. The J segment lost 5 bases and the V segment lost 2 bases, leaving 8 bases of the junction unmatched. For the CDR3, the DNA is TGTGCCAGCAGTTACGCACGGGACAGGCACAACAATGAGCAGTTCTTC. Protein product: CASSYARDRHNNEQFF.

The chain has TRBV30 and TRBJ1-6; possibly TRBD1 for D (5 bases). The CDR3 has 14 amino acids. V lost 2 bases and J lost 5, with 10 bases in between. Germline values: CDR1 GTSNPN, CDR2 SVGIG (reference sequence). The CDR3 is CAWSTSRDNSPLHF. The CDR3 DNA is TGTGCCTGGAGTACCTCCAGGGATAATTCACCCCTCCACTTT.

Points on this clone: The same CDR3 is also encoded by other DNA sequences in this sample. This chain links TRBV2 with TRBJ1-1; tentative D call: TRBD1 (6 bases). The length of the CDR3 is 13 residues. CDR1 and CDR2 from the germline V gene are SNHLY and FYNNEI. V was shortened by 6 bases and J by 2 bases, with 10 bases between the two germline ends. The CDR3 here is CASREQGNTEAFF. As DNA, the CDR3 is TGTGCCAGCAGGGAACAGGGAAACACTGAAGCTTTCTTT. Complete variable domain (other parts from reference TRBV2 and TRBJ1-1): EPEVTQTPSHQVTQMGQEVILRCVPISNHLYFYWYRQILGQKVEFLVSFYNNEISEKSEIFDDQFSVERPDGSNFTLKIRSTKLEDSAMYFCASREQGNTEAFFGQGTRLTVV.

The chain employs TRBV7-9 and TRBJ1-6, with D uncertain. Germline V lookup: CDR1 SEHNR, CDR2 FQNEAQ (reference sequence). The CDR3 loop spans 14 amino acids. The V end lost 1 base, the J end lost 5 bases, and 6 bases lay between the germline ends. CDR3 bases: TGTGCCAGCAGCTTAGATCCTAATAATTCACCCCTCCACTTT. Amino acid sequence: CASSLDPNNSPLHF.

V is TRBV10-3 and J is TRBJ2-1, with 13 bases matching TRBD2. The V segment lost 3 bases and the J segment 7 bases; nucleotides outside the gene matches: 6. CDR1 ENHRY and CDR2 SYGVKD come from the germline V gene. The CDR3 loop spans 16 amino acids. The CDR3 DNA follows: TGTGCCATCAGTGACTCCGGGACTAGCGGGACTAATGAGCAGTTCTTC. This codes for CAISDSGTSGTNEQFF.

J is TRBJ1-1 and V is TRBV5-1, with 9 nucleotides matching TRBD1. Germline values: CDR1 SGHRS, CDR2 YFSETQ. This CDR3 region has 15 residues. With 2 bases clipped from V and 0 bases from J, the junction kept 2 bases outside the gene matches. CDR3 residues: CASSLGTGMNTEAFF. CDR3 coding DNA: TGCGCCAGCAGCTTAGGGACAGGGATGAACACTGAAGCTTTCTTT.

The J gene is TRBJ2-5, the V gene TRBV6-5; D might be TRBD1 (6 bases). V lost 5 bases to trimming and J lost 0 bases, with 13 bases between them. CDR3 length: 15 residues. Per germline, CDR1 MNHEY and CDR2 SVGAGI. CDR3 region: CASSREGGNQETQYF. The CDR3 DNA reads as TGTGCCAGCAGTCGCGAAGGGGGAAACCAAGAGACCCAGTACTTC.

This clone has a count of ten or more. This sequence joins TRBV19 and TRBJ2-1; 10 nucleotides line up with TRBD1. Trimming took 6 bases from V and 7 from J; bases not matched to a gene: 18. The CDR3 covers 18 residues. CDR1 and CDR2 from the germline V gene are LNHDA and SQIVND (reference sequence). The CDR3, as DNA: TGTGCCAGTAGGTCGGGACAGGGGCTTGGGGGGGCAGGAAATGAGCAGTTCTTC. Translating gives CASRSGQGLGGAGNEQFF.